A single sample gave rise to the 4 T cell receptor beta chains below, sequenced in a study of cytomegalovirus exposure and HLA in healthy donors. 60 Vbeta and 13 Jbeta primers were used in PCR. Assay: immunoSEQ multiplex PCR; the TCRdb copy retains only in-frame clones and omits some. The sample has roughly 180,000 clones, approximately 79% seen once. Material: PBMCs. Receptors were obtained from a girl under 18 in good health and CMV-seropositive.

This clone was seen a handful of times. The CDR3 here is CASSQGGNPGRGQGKFNGYTF. CDR3 DNA sequence: TGCGCCAGCAGCCAAGGGGGAAACCCAGGGCGGGGACAGGGGAAATTTAATGGCTACACCTTC. The V call is TRBV4-1, the J call TRBJ1-2, with 10 bases aligning to TRBD1. V shed 1 base and J 6 bases; nucleotides not matched to a gene: 23. CDR3 length equals 21 residues. Germline V lookup: CDR1 MGHRA, CDR2 YSYEKL.

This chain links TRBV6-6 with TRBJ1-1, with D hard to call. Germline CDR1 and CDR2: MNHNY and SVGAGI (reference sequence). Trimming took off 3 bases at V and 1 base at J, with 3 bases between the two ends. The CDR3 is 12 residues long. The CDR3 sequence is CASSYRNTEAFF. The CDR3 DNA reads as TGTGCCAGCAGTTATAGGAACACTGAAGCTTTCTTT.

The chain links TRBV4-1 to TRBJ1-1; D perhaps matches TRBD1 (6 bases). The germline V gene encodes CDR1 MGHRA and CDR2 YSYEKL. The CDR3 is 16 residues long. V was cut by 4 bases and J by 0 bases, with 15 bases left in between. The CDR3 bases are TGCGCCAGCAGCCGCCTAGGGGGGGGGCTGAACACTGAAGCTTTCTTT. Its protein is CASSRLGGGLNTEAFF.

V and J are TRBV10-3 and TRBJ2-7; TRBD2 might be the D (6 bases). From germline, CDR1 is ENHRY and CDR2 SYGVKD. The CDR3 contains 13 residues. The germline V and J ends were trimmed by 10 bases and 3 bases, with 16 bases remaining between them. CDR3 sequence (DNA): TGTGCCAGTCACTCCGGGACTCACTACGAGCAGTACTTC. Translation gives CASHSGTHYEQYF.